Described below is a single TCR beta chain sequence and its context. The data originate from a study of OX40 agonist ivuxolimab in advanced cancers. The V gene end was trimmed by 4 bases and the J gene end by 7 bases; junction bases not matched to a gene: 10. Germline V gene data show CDR1 as MNHEY and CDR2 as SMNVEV (reference sequence). CDR3 length: 16 amino acids. Measured with immunoSEQ multiplex PCR; TCRdb has only the in-frame clones, and not every one. The table lists nearly 45,000 clones, roughly 90% of them singletons. This chain uses TRBV27 with TRBJ1-2; 12 nucleotides agree with TRBD1. The sample here was CD4+ or CD8+ T cells sorted from blood, taken in a trial of the OX40 agonist ivuxolimab. The sequence was obtained from an adult with an advanced solid tumor such as melanoma, head and neck, liver or kidney cancer. The CDR3 sequence: CASSSGTGGPGSGYTF. The DNA of the CDR3 is TGTGCCAGCAGTTCAGGGACAGGGGGCCCGGGGAGTGGCTACACCTTC.